Presented here are 14 T cell receptor beta chains from one specimen sequenced in a study of CD8+CD57+ T cells in acquired aplastic anemia. The use of genomic DNA as template underpinned the TCR beta VDJ and CDR3 profiling. Via MiXCR, TCRdb re-called the reads, giving one row per CDR3 protein. The data contain some 180,000 distinct CDR3 sequences, around half of them singletons. Sequencing used sorted CD4+, CD8+, or CD8+CD57+ T cells (not recorded which) from PBMCs. Source of these receptors: a human donor in good health.

This clonotype was detected only a few times. The rearrangement joins TRBV4-2 to TRBJ2-1, with D perhaps TRBD1 (5 bases). Trimming removed 1 base from V and 4 bases from J, with 11 bases in between. The CDR3 loop spans 15 amino acids. The germline V gene encodes CDR1 LGHNA and CDR2 YNFKEQ. CDR3 residues: CASSQGQGAYNEQFF. The CDR3, as DNA: TGTGCCAGCAGCCAAGGCCAGGGCGCATACAATGAGCAGTTCTTC.

This clonotype was seen repeatedly, ten times or more. The CDR3 end shows no conserved phenylalanine or tryptophan, and so a read error is likely. V and J are TRBV24-1 and TRBJ2-7; D call uncertain. The V and J ends lost 3 bases and 4 bases respectively, with 3 bases between them. The CDR3 totals 11 residues. Germline loops: CDR1 KGHDR, CDR2 SFDVKD. DNA for the CDR3: TGTGCCACCAGTGATGGTTACGAGCAGTACCTC. Amino acid sequence: CATSDGYEQYL.

The chain is built from TRBV29-1 and TRBJ2-7, with TRBD1 identical over 7 bases. The V gene's germline CDR1 is SQVTM and CDR2 ANQGSEA. V lost 7 bases and J lost 4; bases outside the gene matches: 10. This CDR3 is built from 13 residues. The CDR3 bases are TGCAGCGCGAAACCGGGACAGAAGTACGAGCAGTACTTC. Protein: CSAKPGQKYEQYF.

This sequence joins TRBV2 and TRBJ2-3; D is possibly TRBD2 (6 bases). Germline V gives CDR1 SNHLY, CDR2 FYNNEI. V gave up 7 bases and J gave up 1 base, with 12 bases separating them. The CDR3 extends over 14 amino acids. CDR3: CASTKTRRTDTQYF. The CDR3 nucleotides read TGTGCCAGCACTAAGACTAGGCGCACAGATACGCAGTATTTT.

Regarding this clonotype: At one boundary the junction diverges from the germline segment, which might be a read error. This rearrangement joins TRBV24-1 to TRBJ1-2; tentatively, D is TRBD1 (6 bases). The CDR3 is 16 residues long. Germline V gives CDR1 KGHDR, CDR2 SFDVKD. The CDR3 loop reads CASSYTGRTANYGYTF. The DNA for the CDR3 is TGTGCCAGCAGTTACACAGGCCGGACAGCTAACTATGGCTACACCTTC.

The chain has TRBV10-3 and TRBJ2-7; a weak D match, TRBD2 (6 bases). The germline V gene has CDR1 ENHRY and CDR2 SYGVKD. This CDR3 has 11 residues. Trimming cost V 9 bases and J 6 bases, with 12 bases left between them. In nucleotides, the CDR3 is TGTGCCATAAAAGAGCGGGCCGAGCAGTACTTC. This sequence encodes CAIKERAEQYF.

The chain uses TRBV20-1 and TRBJ2-3; 7 bases are shared with TRBD2. The CDR3 spans 14 residues. The germline gives CDR1 DFQATT, CDR2 SNEGSKA (reference sequence). J gave up 5 bases and V 2 bases, and 7 bases lay outside the gene matches. For the CDR3, the DNA is TGCAGTGCTAGATTGGGGGGGGGAGTAGATACGCAGTATTTT. This sequence encodes CSARLGGGVDTQYF.

This clonotype was seen ten or more times. The chain couples TRBV2 to TRBJ1-2; D is unresolved. The CDR3 length is 13 residues. Trimming stripped 5 bases from V and 6 bases from J, with 13 bases between. CDR1 SNHLY and CDR2 FYNNEI come from the germline V gene. The CDR3 coding sequence is TGTGCCAGCAGTCAGGAGCCTAGAAATGGCTACACCTTC. It encodes CASSQEPRNGYTF. Together with reference TRBV2 and TRBJ1-2, the CDR3 gives the full variable domain: EPEVTQTPSHQVTQMGQEVILRCVPISNHLYFYWYRQILGQKVEFLVSFYNNEISEKSEIFDDQFSVERPDGSNFTLKIRSTKLEDSAMYFCASSQEPRNGYTFGSGTRLTVV.

This clonotype was found a few times. The chain recombines TRBV6-1 with TRBJ2-1; TRBD2 is a possible D gene (5 bases). V lost 5 bases, J lost 0 bases, and 17 bases lay in between. This CDR3 comprises 17 residues. CDR1 is MNHNS, CDR2 SASEGT, per germline. CDR3 nucleotides: TGTGCCAGCAGTAATATAGTGCTAGCTCTCTCCTACAATGAGCAGTTCTTC. It yields the protein CASSNIVLALSYNEQFF.

This chain joins TRBV29-1 and TRBJ2-7; weak D call: TRBD2 (5 bases). Trimming took off 1 base at V and 6 bases at J, with 13 bases between the two ends. This CDR3 has 13 residues. Germline V gives CDR1 SQVTM, CDR2 ANQGSEA. In DNA, the CDR3 is TGCAGCGTTGAAGGGATGTCGGGGTTCGAGCAGTACTTC. It translates to CSVEGMSGFEQYF.

This clonotype was picked up a small number of times. V usage is TRBV13 and J usage is TRBJ2-2, with a possible D match to TRBD1 (5 bases). The CDR3 totals 16 residues. The V gene's germline CDR1 is PRHDT and CDR2 FYEKMQ (reference sequence). V dropped 6 bases and J dropped 1 base, with 15 bases sitting between them. CDR3 nucleotide sequence: TGTGCCAGCAGTCGTGGTCAGGGCGGGAACACCGGGGAGCTGTTTTTT. This translates into CASSRGQGGNTGELFF.

This clonotype was recorded many times. This chain connects TRBV12-3 or TRBV12-4 to TRBJ2-1; D may be TRBD2 (6 bases). Trimming removed 0 bases at V and 11 bases at J, with 14 bases between. The CDR3 covers 14 residues. The CDR3 sequence: CASSLASTGLQQFF. The CDR3 nucleotides are TGTGCCAGCAGTTTAGCAAGCACGGGACTCCAGCAGTTCTTC.

A single count supports this clonotype. The chain recombines TRBV6-5 with TRBJ1-5; no reliable D call. CDR3 length: 14 amino acids. From germline, CDR1 is MNHEY and CDR2 SVGAGI. Trimming removed 2 bases from V and 7 bases from J, with 12 bases in between. CDR3 amino acids: CASSYIGASQPQHF. The CDR3 nucleotides read TGTGCCAGCAGTTACATCGGAGCCTCACAGCCCCAGCATTTT.

This clonotype has a single count. The V and J genes are TRBV10-1 and TRBJ2-7, with TRBD2 matching 13 bases. This CDR3 contains 15 residues. V lost 2 bases to trimming and J lost 5 bases; unmatched junction nucleotides: 3. The germline gives CDR1 WNHNN, CDR2 SYGVQD (reference sequence). The DNA for the CDR3 is TGCGCCAGCAGTGAGGGACTAGCGGGAGCCCACGAGCAGTACTTC. This translates into CASSEGLAGAHEQYF.